These 14 T cell receptor beta chains were all obtained from the same sample, sequenced in a study of control samples from healthy donors and cancer patients. Here immunoSEQ multiplex PCR was the method, and the copy in TCRdb shows in-frame clones only, minus some. Of more than 85,000 clones detected, just over 90% appear once; the ten largest clones hold less than 2.5%. Material for sequencing was blood. These receptors were taken from a young woman in good health.

This rearrangement joins TRBV5-4 to TRBJ1-1; D might be TRBD1 (6 bases). The CDR3 is 16 amino acids. Looked up from germline, CDR1 is SGHNT and CDR2 is YYREEE (reference sequence). V shed 4 bases and J shed 4 bases, with 20 bases lying between them. This chain's CDR3 is CASSGRLGGPTTEAFF. The CDR3 DNA reads TGTGCCAGCAGCGGACGCCTGGGGGGGCCGACCACTGAAGCTTTCTTT.

V is TRBV5-6 and J is TRBJ2-7, with D tentatively TRBD1 (8 bases). The CDR3 spans 15 residues. V lost 4 bases and J 4 bases, leaving 18 bases between the germline ends. The V gene's germline CDR1 is SGHDT and CDR2 YYEEEE. CDR3 residues: CASSPYGQGGYEQYF. The CDR3 region has the DNA TGTGCCAGCAGCCCCTACGGACAGGGAGGGTACGAGCAGTACTTC.

V usage is TRBV3-1 (or the pseudogene TRBV3-2) and J usage is TRBJ1-4; D is unclear. The CDR3 contains 16 residues. Trimming took off 0 bases at V and 3 bases at J, with 11 bases between the two ends. Germline V CDR1 and CDR2: LGHDT, YNNKEL (reference sequence). This chain's CDR3 is CASSQDLPRANEKLFF. As DNA, the CDR3 is TGTGCCAGCAGCCAAGATCTTCCGAGGGCTAATGAAAAACTGTTTTTT.

The gene calls are TRBV11-3 and TRBJ2-1; TRBD2 matches at 10 bases. J lost 0 bases, V lost 2 bases, and 4 bases had no gene match. This CDR3 has 17 residues. Germline CDR1 reads SGHNT; CDR2 reads YENEEA. The DNA for the CDR3 is TGTGCCAGCAGCTTATTTGCTAGCGGGAGCTCCTACAATGAGCAGTTCTTC. It translates to CASSLFASGSSYNEQFF.

The chain uses TRBV19 and TRBJ2-1; 8 bases line up with TRBD1. Germline CDR1 reads LNHDA; CDR2 reads SQIVND (reference sequence). The junction had 13 bases not matched to a gene; V was cut back by 5 bases and J by 4 bases. The CDR3 is 17 residues long. The CDR3 DNA is TGTGCCAGTAGTTCCTTCCCAGACAGGGGCCTGTACAATGAGCAGTTCTTC. It encodes CASSSFPDRGLYNEQFF.

This sequence joins TRBV5-4 and TRBJ2-1; D is unresolved. Trimming pared 1 base from V and 4 bases from J, leaving 15 bases between. Looked up from germline, CDR1 is SGHNT and CDR2 is YYREEE (reference sequence). This CDR3 has 16 residues. In DNA, the CDR3 is TGTGCCAGCAGCTTGAACAGCCCATCCTCTTACAATGAGCAGTTCTTC. Translating gives CASSLNSPSSYNEQFF.

This chain links TRBV6-6 with TRBJ2-3; D is uncertain. From germline, CDR1 is MNHNY and CDR2 SVGAGI (reference sequence). This CDR3 is 8 amino acids long. V shed 10 bases and J shed 8 bases, with 4 bases lying between them. The CDR3 region has the DNA TGTGCCAATTTTACGCAGTATTTT. It encodes CANFTQYF.

The chain is built from TRBV10-3 and TRBJ1-1; D gene uncertain. Germline V gives CDR1 ENHRY, CDR2 SYGVKD. CDR3 length: 15 amino acids. The V end lost 3 bases, the J end lost 3 bases, and 14 bases lay between the germline ends. The CDR3 loop is CAISDPTDSYTEAFF. In DNA form, the CDR3 reads TGTGCCATCAGTGATCCTACGGACTCCTACACTGAAGCTTTCTTT.

The chain recombines TRBV28 with TRBJ1-5; D remains unclear. Germline CDR1 reads MDHEN; CDR2 reads SYDVKM. The CDR3 contains 14 residues. The V gene lost 4 bases and the J gene lost 2 bases, with 9 bases spanning the gap. The DNA for the CDR3 is TGTGCCAGCAGTTCGCATGGGGGCAATCAGCCCCAGCATTTT. It yields the protein CASSSHGGNQPQHF.

This chain uses TRBV3-1 (or the pseudogene TRBV3-2) with TRBJ2-1, with D tentatively TRBD2 (6 bases). With 4 bases removed from V and 7 bases from J, the gap between germline ends came to 11 bases. The CDR3 is 13 residues long. Per germline, CDR1 LGHDT and CDR2 YNNKEL (reference sequence). CDR3 in amino acids: CASSPGLPNEQFF. As DNA, the CDR3 is TGTGCCAGCAGCCCGGGACTCCCTAATGAGCAGTTCTTC.

The V call is TRBV6-5, the J call TRBJ1-5; 8 bases match TRBD1. Germline V gene data show CDR1 as MNHEY and CDR2 as SVGAGI. The V and J ends lost 6 bases and 6 bases, in that order; junction bases with no gene match: 4. There are 13 residues in the CDR3. CDR3 sequence reads: CASRTGVGQPQHF. The CDR3 nucleotides are TGTGCCAGCAGGACAGGGGTGGGTCAGCCCCAGCATTTT.

The gene calls are TRBV7-8 and TRBJ2-1, with TRBD1 identical over 9 bases. The CDR3 is made up of 16 amino acids. Germline trimming cut 5 bases from V and 2 bases from J; bases unmatched to any gene: 7. Germline CDR1 is SGHVS and CDR2 is FQNEAQ. CDR3 protein: CASSITQGAAYNEQFF. As DNA, the CDR3 is TGTGCCAGCAGCATCACACAGGGGGCTGCCTACAATGAGCAGTTCTTC.

The chain joins TRBV9 to TRBJ2-5; D not resolved. V was pared by 1 base and J by 1 base, with 11 bases between. Per the germline V gene, CDR1 is SGDLS and CDR2 is YYNGEE. This CDR3 comprises 15 residues. CDR3 loop: CASSVMSQFQETQYF. CDR3 sequence (DNA): TGTGCCAGCAGCGTAATGTCCCAGTTCCAAGAGACCCAGTACTTC.

This sequence joins TRBV4-1 and TRBJ1-3, with D tentatively TRBD1 (5 bases). CDR3 length: 17 amino acids. Trimming removed 0 bases from V and 0 bases from J, with 12 bases in between. Germline CDR1 MGHRA, CDR2 YSYEKL. This CDR3 reads CASSQDRGRNSGNTIYF. The DNA of the CDR3 is TGCGCCAGCAGCCAAGATCGGGGACGGAACTCTGGAAACACCATATATTTT.